The 18 T cell receptor beta chains listed next were all sequenced from one sample in a study of OX40 agonist ivuxolimab in advanced cancers. To prepare the library, the immunoSEQ multiplex PCR assay was applied. The immuneACCESS repertoire file appears here via TCRdb, limited to in-frame rearrangements. These files lack a portion of the clones; in checked studies, under half of the deficit traces to unresolved V genes, and the cause of the others is not known. Within this sample are some 57,000 clones, with around four fifths of them counted one time only. 3.9% of the sample lies in the top ten. The starting material was CD4+ or CD8+ T cells sorted from blood, obtained in a trial of the OX40 agonist ivuxolimab. The receptor source for this set is an adult with an advanced solid tumor such as melanoma, head and neck, liver or kidney cancer.

The chain couples TRBV5-1 to TRBJ2-1; 12 bases line up with TRBD2. J gave up 0 bases and V 4 bases, and 11 bases lay outside the gene matches. Germline V lookup: CDR1 SGHRS, CDR2 YFSETQ. There are 19 residues in the CDR3. CDR3 residues: CASSPKTSGGYFSYNEQFF. CDR3 in DNA: TGCGCCAGCAGCCCTAAGACTAGCGGGGGATACTTCTCCTACAATGAGCAGTTCTTC.

This chain joins TRBV7-3 and TRBJ2-6, with 11 nucleotides matching TRBD1. The CDR3 has 17 residues. Per the germline V gene, CDR1 is SGHTA and CDR2 is FQGTGA. J lost 3 bases, V lost 5 bases, and 6 bases had no gene match. CDR3: CASSIGQGAHGANVLTF. For the CDR3, the DNA is TGTGCCAGCAGCATAGGACAGGGGGCGCATGGGGCCAACGTCCTGACTTTC.

The CDR3 nucleotides are TGTGCCAGCAGTTTCGTTTTAAGGGGGGTCACTGAAGCTTTCTTT. This translates into CASSFVLRGVTEAFF. The chain links TRBV6-6 to TRBJ1-1; weak D call: TRBD1 (6 bases). The CDR3 has 15 residues. Trimming stripped 4 bases from V and 4 bases from J, with 16 bases between. Per the germline V gene, CDR1 is MNHNY and CDR2 is SVGAGI (reference sequence).

The chain combines TRBV6-5 with TRBJ1-2; D is perhaps TRBD1 (6 bases). The CDR3 sequence is 12 residues long. Germline CDR1 is MNHEY and CDR2 is SVGAGI. Trimming pared 2 bases from V and 8 bases from J, leaving 9 bases between. CDR3: CASSYRGGGYTF. In nucleotides, the CDR3 is TGTGCCAGCAGTTACAGGGGGGGAGGCTACACCTTC.

This clone was seen a single time. The chain has TRBV18 and TRBJ1-2, with TRBD1 matching 7 bases. Trimming took 3 bases from V and 4 from J; bases not matched to a gene: 5. The germline CDR1 and CDR2 sequences are KGHSH and LQKENI. The CDR3 has 14 residues. This chain's CDR3 is CASSPSRDSYGYTF. CDR3 nucleotide sequence: TGTGCCAGCTCACCGTCCCGGGACAGCTATGGCTACACCTTC. The entire variable domain, with the rest obtained from reference TRBV18 and TRBJ1-2, is as follows: NAGVMQNPRHLVRRRGQEARLRCSPMKGHSHVYWYRQLPEEGLKFMVYLQKENIIDESGMPKERFSAEFPKEGPSILRIQQVVRGDSAAYFCASSPSRDSYGYTFGSGTRLTVV.

The rearrangement uses TRBV7-3 and TRBJ2-1; D is possibly TRBD1 or TRBD2 (5 bases each). The ends were cut back, 5 bases at V and 8 bases at J, with 16 bases in the middle. CDR3 length: 14 residues. Germline values: CDR1 SGHTA, CDR2 FQGTGA. CDR3 sequence (DNA): TGTGCCAGCAGCATCAACCCCCGGGGCCATGAGCAGTTCTTC. Translation: CASSINPRGHEQFF. Drawing the rest from reference TRBV7-3 and TRBJ2-1, the complete variable domain is GAGVSQTPSNKVTEKGKYVELRCDPISGHTALYWYRQSLGQGPEFLIYFQGTGAADDSGLPNDRFFAVRPEGSVSTLKIQRTERGDSAVYLCASSINPRGHEQFFGPGTRLTVL.

The CDR3 nucleotides are TGTGCCAGCAGTTTCCCAGGGGCCACAGATACGCAGTATTTT. This translates into CASSFPGATDTQYF. This sequence joins TRBV27 and TRBJ2-3; a possible D gene is TRBD1 (6 bases). The CDR3 is 14 residues long. V was cut by 3 bases and J by 2 bases, with 9 bases left in between. The germline V gene has CDR1 MNHEY and CDR2 SMNVEV (reference sequence).

The genes are TRBV7-9 and TRBJ1-3, with 7 bases fitting TRBD1. In germline, CDR1 is SEHNR, CDR2 FQNEAQ (reference sequence). This CDR3 region has 14 residues. Trimming cost V 9 bases and J 1 base; bases outside gene matches: 6. CDR3 bases: TGTGCCAGTGGCAGGGGGGCTTCTGGAAACACCATATATTTT. Its protein is CASGRGASGNTIYF.

V usage is TRBV28 and J usage is TRBJ2-5; 10 bases line up with TRBD1. The better agreement between TRBJ2-7 and the DNA end casts doubt on the J call. The CDR3 loop spans 14 amino acids. CDR1 and CDR2 (germline): MDHEN, SYDVKM. This CDR3 reads CASVPGQGSYEQYF. For the CDR3, the DNA is TGTGCCAGTGTTCCGGGACAGGGGTCCTACGAGCAGTACTTC.

This clone was found once. One end of the junction is discordant with germline, which a read error may explain. This sequence joins TRBV7-7 and TRBJ2-7; D assignment may be TRBD1 or TRBD2 (5 bases each). The CDR3 is made up of 14 amino acids. Germline assignment: CDR1 SSHAT and CDR2 FNYEAQ (reference sequence). CDR3 in amino acids: CASSLSGTHGEQYF. CDR3 nucleotides: TGTGCTAGCAGCTTGTCCGGGACCCATGGGGAGCAGTACTTC. The variable domain in full, with the rest retrieved from reference TRBV7-7 and TRBJ2-7, is GAGVSQSPRYKVTKRGQDVTLRCDPISSHATLYWYQQALGQGPEFLTYFNYEAQPDKSGLPSDRFSAERPEGSISTLTIQRTEQRDSAMYRCASSLSGTHGEQYFGPGTRLTVT.

The chain recombines TRBV28 with TRBJ2-7; 8 nucleotides agree with TRBD1. The CDR3 runs 16 residues. V was pared by 4 bases and J by 3 bases, with 11 bases of the junction left unmatched. Germline V gene sequence: CDR1 MDHEN, CDR2 SYDVKM. The DNA of the CDR3 is TGTGCCAGCAGTTCCACCAGGGGGCGCTGGATCTACGAGCAGTACTTC. This gives the protein CASSSTRGRWIYEQYF.

This clone was recorded once. V and J are TRBV2 and TRBJ1-3, with D unclear. Germline assignment: CDR1 SNHLY and CDR2 FYNNEI. The CDR3 has 16 residues. V was shortened by 7 bases and J by 0 bases, with 16 bases between the two germline ends. CDR3 nucleotide sequence: TGTGCCAGCACCTTAATGGAAGGATCCTCTGGAAACACCATATATTTT. Its protein is CASTLMEGSSGNTIYF.

The chain uses TRBV7-9 and TRBJ2-7; D may be TRBD1 (6 bases). Trimming took off 5 bases at V and 5 bases at J, with 10 bases between the two ends. The CDR3 spans 12 residues. Germline V CDR1 and CDR2: SEHNR, FQNEAQ (reference sequence). In DNA form, the CDR3 reads TGTGCCAGCAGCCCGTCAGGGGACGAGCAGTACTTC. It is translated as CASSPSGDEQYF.

The CDR3 region is CASSYSIQGNSPLHF. The CDR3 bases are TGTGCCAGCAGTTACTCGATTCAAGGGAATTCACCCCTCCACTTT. The chain couples TRBV6-5 to TRBJ1-6; D ambiguous. From germline, CDR1 is MNHEY and CDR2 SVGAGI. Trimming cost V 0 bases and J 7 bases, with 10 bases left between them. The CDR3 covers 15 residues.

Only a few counts were recorded for this clone. The rearrangement joins TRBV9 to TRBJ2-7; 10 bases align to TRBD2. The CDR3 consists of 13 residues. The V gene's germline CDR1 is SGDLS and CDR2 YYNGEE. V was clipped by 2 bases and J by 6 bases; unmatched bases: 2. CDR3 DNA: TGTGCCAGCAGCGTCCGACTAGCGGGCGAGCAGTACTTC. Amino acid sequence: CASSVRLAGEQYF. Filled out from reference TRBV9 and TRBJ2-7, the complete variable domain reads DSGVTQTPKHLITATGQRVTLRCSPRSGDLSVYWYQQSLDQGLQFLIQYYNGEERAKGNILERFSAQQFPDLHSELNLSSLELGDSALYFCASSVRLAGEQYFGPGTRLTVT.

This clone was found once. The genes are TRBV29-1 and TRBJ1-2, with D possibly being TRBD1 (5 bases). The CDR3 has 12 residues. V lost 7 bases and J lost 3, with 12 bases in between. Germline V gives CDR1 SQVTM, CDR2 ANQGSEA. The CDR3 nucleotides are TGCAGCGGCCAGGGCTTGGACTATGGCTACACCTTC. Translating gives CSGQGLDYGYTF.

The J gene is TRBJ1-1, the V gene TRBV28, with D perhaps matching TRBD1 (6 bases). V lost 4 bases and J 6 bases, leaving 15 bases between the germline ends. Germline-derived CDR1 and CDR2 are MDHEN and SYDVKM. The CDR3 has 14 amino acids. CDR3 nucleotide sequence: TGTGCCAGCAGTTCGGTACAGGGAGAGGCTGAAGCTTTCTTT. Its translation is CASSSVQGEAEAFF.

The chain combines TRBV6-5 with TRBJ1-1; D is uncertain. V lost 3 bases and J 3 bases, leaving 8 bases between the germline ends. Germline-derived CDR1 and CDR2 are MNHEY and SVGAGI. The CDR3 length is 13 residues. The CDR3 region has the DNA TGTGCCAGCAGTTATGGACGAGACACTGAAGCTTTCTTT. Encoded protein: CASSYGRDTEAFF.